Presented here are 19 T cell receptor beta chains from one specimen sequenced in a study of identical twins. TCRdb re-derived calls from the 5' RACE reads in MiXCR, one entry per CDR3 protein. The table records 420,000 or so distinct CDR3 sequences, under 20% of them present only once. Sequencing was performed on naive T cells sorted from blood. The receptors stem from a man aged 50 or older in good health.

The V gene is TRBV4-3, the J gene TRBJ2-3; TRBD2 is a possible D gene (5 bases). V was shortened by 4 bases and J by 2 bases, with 13 bases between the two germline ends. The CDR3 sequence is 15 residues long. From germline, CDR1 is LGHNA and CDR2 YSLEER. CDR3 protein: CASSRTRAYTDTQYF. In DNA, the CDR3 is TGCGCCAGCAGCCGCACTAGAGCTTACACAGATACGCAGTATTTT.

This clonotype was seen a handful of times. The chain has TRBV7-8 and TRBJ2-3; D is perhaps TRBD1 or TRBD2 (6 bases each). Germline values: CDR1 SGHVS, CDR2 FQNEAQ. V was cut by 5 bases and J by 0 bases, with 18 bases left in between. This CDR3 has 17 residues. The CDR3 is CASSNPRGQLSTDTQYF. The CDR3 DNA reads as TGTGCCAGCAGCAACCCCCGGGGGCAATTAAGCACAGATACGCAGTATTTT.

This clonotype was seen at least ten times. CDR3 sequence (DNA): TGTGCCAGCAGCTTAGAAGCGGGGCGGATAGATACGCAGTATTTT. Translated, it gives CASSLEAGRIDTQYF. The chain has TRBV7-2 and TRBJ2-3, with 7 bases aligning to TRBD2. CDR1 is SGHTA, CDR2 FQGNSA, per germline. Trimming took 1 base from V and 5 from J; bases not matched to a gene: 6. This CDR3 region has 15 residues.

In its sample, this clonotype was seen many times. This rearrangement joins TRBV7-8 to TRBJ1-4, with D uncertain. The germline CDR1 and CDR2 sequences are SGHVS and FQNEAQ. V was clipped by 3 bases and J by 6 bases, with 8 bases between them. There are 13 residues in the CDR3. The CDR3 is CASSFSEDEKLFF. For the CDR3, the DNA is TGTGCCAGCAGCTTTTCAGAGGATGAAAAACTGTTTTTT.

This clonotype was counted at least ten times. The chain has TRBV29-1 and TRBJ2-2, with 7 bases identical to TRBD1. V trimming: 7 bases; J trimming: 4 bases; junction bases outside the gene matches: 9. CDR3 length equals 14 residues. Germline V CDR1 and CDR2: SQVTM, ANQGSEA. The CDR3 loop is CSAGGSGGTGELFF. CDR3 coding DNA: TGCAGCGCTGGGGGCTCAGGGGGCACCGGGGAGCTGTTTTTT.

Many counts were recorded for this clonotype. The genes are TRBV6-5 and TRBJ2-5; 8 positions agree with TRBD1. After removal of 7 bases from V and 4 bases from J, the junction contained 8 bases not matched to a gene. Germline V CDR1 and CDR2: MNHEY, SVGAGI. The CDR3 consists of 14 residues. The CDR3 region is CASNSDRARETQYF. The DNA for the CDR3 is TGTGCCAGCAATTCGGACAGGGCTCGAGAGACCCAGTACTTC.

This chain links TRBV6-5 with TRBJ2-7, with TRBD2 identical over 8 bases. J gave up 6 bases and V 0 bases, and 10 bases lay outside the gene matches. This CDR3 spans 16 amino acids. Per the germline V gene, CDR1 is MNHEY and CDR2 is SVGAGI. In nucleotides, the CDR3 is TGTGCCAGCAGTTACTCGAGGGCGCTGGCGGGAGGCGAGCAGTACTTC. It specifies CASSYSRALAGGEQYF.

This clonotype was seen only a few times. The rearrangement joins TRBV20-1 to TRBJ1-1, with D hard to call. CDR1 and CDR2 (germline): DFQATT, SNEGSKA (reference sequence). The V end lost 6 bases, the J end lost 3 bases, and 17 bases lay between the germline ends. CDR3 size: 14 residues. The DNA for the CDR3 is TGCAGTGCGAAAACTTACCTTAGTGACACTGAAGCTTTCTTT. Translation: CSAKTYLSDTEAFF.

The V and J genes are TRBV29-1 and TRBJ2-1, with 9 bases matching TRBD2. Germline assignment: CDR1 SQVTM and CDR2 ANQGSEA. Unmatched junction bases numbered 8, after V lost 7 bases and J lost 4 bases. The CDR3 is made up of 14 amino acids. The CDR3 DNA follows: TGCAGCGGAAATAGCGGGAGTAGATACAATGAGCAGTTCTTC. Amino acids: CSGNSGSRYNEQFF.

V and J are TRBV7-2 and TRBJ2-3, with D hard to call. CDR3 length: 15 residues. V lost 2 bases and J lost 4, with 13 bases in between. Germline CDR1 SGHTA, CDR2 FQGNSA. The chain's CDR3 is CASSLRADAADTQYF. In nucleotides, the CDR3 is TGTGCCAGCAGCTTAAGGGCCGACGCGGCAGATACGCAGTATTTT.

This clonotype has ten or more counts. A junction boundary mismatches the germline segment, possibly from a read error. The chain uses TRBV20-1 and TRBJ2-2, with D perhaps given as TRBD1 or TRBD2 (5 bases each). This CDR3 has 14 residues. The V gene's germline CDR1 is DFQATT and CDR2 SNEGSKA (reference sequence). DNA for the CDR3: TGCAGTGCTAGACCGGGGCCGAAGACCGGGGAGCTGTTTTTT. Its protein is CSARPGPKTGELFF.

The gene calls are TRBV18 and TRBJ2-7; D gene unclear. V lost 1 base, J lost 6 bases, and 7 bases lay in between. This CDR3 is 12 amino acids long. Germline CDR1 is KGHSH and CDR2 is LQKENI. In DNA, the CDR3 is TGTGCCAGCTCACCACAGCCCGTCGAGCAGTACTTC. It yields the protein CASSPQPVEQYF.

This clonotype was counted a few times. This rearrangement joins TRBV2 to TRBJ1-5; the match to TRBD1 covers 9 bases. Germline V gene lookup returns CDR1 SNHLY and CDR2 FYNNEI. The CDR3 contains 14 residues. J lost 5 bases, V lost 5 bases, and 4 bases had no gene match. CDR3 DNA sequence: TGTGCCAGCAGTCCGGGACAGGGCCATCAGCCCCAGCATTTT. Residues: CASSPGQGHQPQHF.

As to this clonotype: One end of the junction does not line up with germline, which may come from a read error. This chain joins TRBV6-4 and TRBJ2-7; perhaps TRBD1 as D (6 bases). This CDR3 comprises 9 residues. Germline CDR1 MRHNA, CDR2 SNTAGT. CDR3 sequence reads: CASIQGTDF. The DNA for the CDR3 is TGTGCCAGCATACAGGGCACCGACTTC.

This clonotype was observed once. This sequence joins TRBV3-1 and TRBJ1-1; the D is unclear. V was trimmed by 4 bases and J by 0 bases, leaving 9 bases between them. This CDR3 region has 14 residues. Germline V lookup: CDR1 LGHDT, CDR2 YNNKEL (reference sequence). The CDR3, as DNA: TGTGCCAGCAGCCCAGAGTTCGTGAACACTGAAGCTTTCTTT. Translation: CASSPEFVNTEAFF.

The chain links TRBV5-1 to TRBJ2-5; D remains ambiguous. V was clipped by 1 base and J by 2 bases, with 6 bases between them. This CDR3 region has 13 residues. Germline V CDR1 and CDR2: SGHRS, YFSETQ. DNA of the CDR3: TGCGCCAGCAGCTTGTTTCTGCAAGAGACCCAGTACTTC. Its protein product is CASSLFLQETQYF. The variable domain in full, with the rest retrieved from reference TRBV5-1 and TRBJ2-5, is KAGVTQTPRYLIKTRGQQVTLSCSPISGHRSVSWYQQTPGQGLQFLFEYFSETQRNKGNFPGRFSGRQFSNSRSEMNVSTLELGDSALYLCASSLFLQETQYFGPGTRLLVL.

This clonotype was seen a handful of times. The rearrangement joins TRBV6-2 or TRBV6-3 to TRBJ2-7; 9 positions match TRBD2. CDR3 size: 14 residues. Germline assignment: CDR1 MNHEY and CDR2 SVGEGT. Germline trimming cut 7 bases from V and 6 bases from J; bases unmatched to any gene: 10. CDR3 nucleotide sequence: TGTGCCAGCACAAGAAGCGGGAGGCGGGGCGAGCAGTACTTC. Its protein is CASTRSGRRGEQYF.

This clonotype was detected only a few times. This chain connects TRBV4-2 to TRBJ2-7, with D hard to call. Germline CDR1 LGHNA, CDR2 YNFKEQ. Trimming took off 1 base at V and 3 bases at J, with 13 bases between the two ends. The CDR3 consists of 15 residues. CDR3 amino acids: CASSQAGASSYEQYF. Here the CDR3 DNA reads TGTGCCAGCAGCCAAGCCGGTGCGTCAAGCTACGAGCAGTACTTC.

The V call is TRBV10-3, the J call TRBJ1-1; 8 bases are shared with TRBD1. This CDR3 region has 13 residues. Germline CDR1 and CDR2: ENHRY and SYGVKD. Unmatched junction bases numbered 5, after V lost 10 bases and J lost 1 base. CDR3 loop: CATNQGANTEAFF. In DNA form, the CDR3 reads TGTGCCACCAATCAGGGGGCGAACACTGAAGCTTTCTTT.